This TCR beta chain was sequenced during a study of blood T cell repertoires in COVID-19. For the study at large: Sites in the United States, Italy and Spain provided acute and convalescent COVID-19 samples. The cDNA or gDNA used as material had been derived from T cells, B-cell-depleted T cells, or PBMCs.

With 3 bases clipped from V and 3 bases from J, the junction kept 2 bases outside the gene matches. Germline V lookup: CDR1 SNHLY, CDR2 FYNNEI. This CDR3 has 14 residues. Authors' processing steps: Estimates of nucleated cell counts were drawn from the amplification of reference gene primers. The assay was immunoSEQ multiplex PCR, and TCRdb's table has in-frame clones only and misses some. V and J calls and clone size are given by that table; D and trimming were obtained from the DNA. This sample has around 62,000 clones, with approximately 90% found just once. The sample taken for sequencing was peripheral blood. The sequence was obtained from a man in his fifties or sixties with acute or convalescent COVID-19. This chain uses TRBV2 with TRBJ2-5; TRBD1 matches 9 bases. In DNA, the CDR3 is TGTGCCAGCAGTGAGGACAGGGGAAAAGAGACCCAGTACTTC. Encoded protein: CASSEDRGKETQYF.